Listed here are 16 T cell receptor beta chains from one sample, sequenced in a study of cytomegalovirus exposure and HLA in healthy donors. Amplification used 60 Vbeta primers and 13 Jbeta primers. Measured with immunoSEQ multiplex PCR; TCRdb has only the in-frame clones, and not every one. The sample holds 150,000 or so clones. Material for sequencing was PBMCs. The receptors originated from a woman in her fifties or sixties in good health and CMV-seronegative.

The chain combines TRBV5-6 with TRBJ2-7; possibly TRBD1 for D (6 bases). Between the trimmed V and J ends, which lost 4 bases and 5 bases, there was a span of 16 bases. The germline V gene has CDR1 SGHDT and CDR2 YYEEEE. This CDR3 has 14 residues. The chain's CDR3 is CASSPTGTLHEQYF. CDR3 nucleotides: TGTGCCAGCAGCCCTACAGGGACACTGCACGAGCAGTACTTC.

This CDR3 reads CASSLAGAGQETQYF. In DNA, the CDR3 is TGTGCCAGCAGCTTAGCTGGGGCAGGCCAAGAGACCCAGTACTTC. The J gene is TRBJ2-5, the V gene TRBV7-2; D might be TRBD1 (5 bases). The CDR3 length is 15 residues. The ends were cut back, 0 bases at V and 1 base at J, with 9 bases in the middle. The germline gives CDR1 SGHTA, CDR2 FQGNSA.

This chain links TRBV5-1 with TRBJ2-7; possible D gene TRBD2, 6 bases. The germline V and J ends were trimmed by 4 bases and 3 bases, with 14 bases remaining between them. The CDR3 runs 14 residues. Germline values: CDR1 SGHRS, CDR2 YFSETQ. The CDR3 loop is CASSVAVEVYEQYF. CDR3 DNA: TGCGCCAGCAGCGTAGCGGTGGAGGTCTACGAGCAGTACTTC.

CDR3 in DNA: TGTGCCAGCTCACCAAGGGGCACCTACGAGCAGTACTTC. Its protein product is CASSPRGTYEQYF. The V call is TRBV18, the J call TRBJ2-7; possible D gene TRBD1, 5 bases. The CDR3 contains 13 residues. Per germline, CDR1 KGHSH and CDR2 LQKENI. With 2 bases removed from V and 2 bases from J, the gap between germline ends came to 7 bases. Based on the CDR3 plus reference TRBV18 and TRBJ2-7, the full variable domain is NAGVMQNPRHLVRRRGQEARLRCSPMKGHSHVYWYRQLPEEGLKFMVYLQKENIIDESGMPKERFSAEFPKEGPSILRIQQVVRGDSAAYFCASSPRGTYEQYFGPGTRLTVT.

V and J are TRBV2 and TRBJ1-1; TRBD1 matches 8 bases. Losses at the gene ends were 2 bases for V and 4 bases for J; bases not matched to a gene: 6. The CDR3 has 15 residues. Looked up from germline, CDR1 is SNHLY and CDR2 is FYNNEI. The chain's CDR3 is CASSEQGAGSTEAFF. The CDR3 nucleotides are TGTGCCAGCAGTGAACAGGGGGCTGGTAGCACTGAAGCTTTCTTT.

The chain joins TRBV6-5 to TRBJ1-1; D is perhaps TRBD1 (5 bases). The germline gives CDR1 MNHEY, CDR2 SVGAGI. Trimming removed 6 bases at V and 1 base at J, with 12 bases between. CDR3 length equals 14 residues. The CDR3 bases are TGTGCCAGCAGCCCCCCCAGGGCGAACACTGAAGCTTTCTTT. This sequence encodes CASSPPRANTEAFF.

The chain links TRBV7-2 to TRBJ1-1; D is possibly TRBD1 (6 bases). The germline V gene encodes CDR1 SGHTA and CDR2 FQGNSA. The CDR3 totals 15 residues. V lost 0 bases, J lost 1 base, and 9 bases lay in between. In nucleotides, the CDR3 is TGTGCCAGCAGCTTAGCTGGGACAAAGAACACTGAAGCTTTCTTT. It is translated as CASSLAGTKNTEAFF. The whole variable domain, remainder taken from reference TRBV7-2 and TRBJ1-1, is GAGVSQSPSNKVTEKGKDVELRCDPISGHTALYWYRQSLGQGLEFLIYFQGNSAPDKSGLPSDRFSAERTGGSVSTLTIQRTQQEDSAVYLCASSLAGTKNTEAFFGQGTRLTVV.

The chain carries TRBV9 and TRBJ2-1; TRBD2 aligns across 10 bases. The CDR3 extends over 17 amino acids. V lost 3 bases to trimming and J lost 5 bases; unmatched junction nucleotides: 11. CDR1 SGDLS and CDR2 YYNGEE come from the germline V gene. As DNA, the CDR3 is TGTGCCAGCAGCGGAGACGACCTAGCGGGGGCCGACAATGAGCAGTTCTTC. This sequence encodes CASSGDDLAGADNEQFF.

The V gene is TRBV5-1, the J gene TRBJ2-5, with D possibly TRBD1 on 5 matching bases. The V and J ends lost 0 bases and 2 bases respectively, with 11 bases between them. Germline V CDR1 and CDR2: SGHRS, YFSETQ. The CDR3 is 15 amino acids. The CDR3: CASSLAQTDQETQYF. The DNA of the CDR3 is TGCGCCAGCAGCTTGGCCCAGACAGATCAAGAGACCCAGTACTTC.

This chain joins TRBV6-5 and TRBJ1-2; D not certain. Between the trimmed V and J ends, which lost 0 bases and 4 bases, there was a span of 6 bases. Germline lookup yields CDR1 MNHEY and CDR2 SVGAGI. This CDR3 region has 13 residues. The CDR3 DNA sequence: TGTGCCAGCAGTTACTCAGGCGGCTATGGCTACACCTTC. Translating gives CASSYSGGYGYTF.

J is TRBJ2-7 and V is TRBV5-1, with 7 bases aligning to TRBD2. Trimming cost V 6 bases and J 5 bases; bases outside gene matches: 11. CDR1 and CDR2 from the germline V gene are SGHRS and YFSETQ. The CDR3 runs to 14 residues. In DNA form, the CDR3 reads TGCGCCAGCAATAGAGAGAGCGGGGAGGACGAGCAGTACTTC. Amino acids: CASNRESGEDEQYF. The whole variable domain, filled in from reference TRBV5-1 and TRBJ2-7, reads KAGVTQTPRYLIKTRGQQVTLSCSPISGHRSVSWYQQTPGQGLQFLFEYFSETQRNKGNFPGRFSGRQFSNSRSEMNVSTLELGDSALYLCASNRESGEDEQYFGPGTRLTVT.

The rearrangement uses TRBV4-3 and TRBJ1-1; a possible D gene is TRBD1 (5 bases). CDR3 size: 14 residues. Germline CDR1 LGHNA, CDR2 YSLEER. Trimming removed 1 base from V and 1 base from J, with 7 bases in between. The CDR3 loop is CASSQVRGNTEAFF. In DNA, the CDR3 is TGCGCCAGCAGCCAAGTTAGGGGGAACACTGAAGCTTTCTTT.

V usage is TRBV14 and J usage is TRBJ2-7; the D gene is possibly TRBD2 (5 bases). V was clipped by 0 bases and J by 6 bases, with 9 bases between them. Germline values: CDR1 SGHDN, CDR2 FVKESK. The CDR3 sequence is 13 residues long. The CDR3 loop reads CASSQELGVEQYF. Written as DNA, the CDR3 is TGTGCCAGCAGCCAAGAGTTGGGAGTCGAGCAGTACTTC.

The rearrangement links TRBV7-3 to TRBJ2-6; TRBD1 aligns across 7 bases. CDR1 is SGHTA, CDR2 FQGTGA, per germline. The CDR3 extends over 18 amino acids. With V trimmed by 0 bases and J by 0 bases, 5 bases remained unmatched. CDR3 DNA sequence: TGTGCCAGCAGCTTAACGGGACAGTTTTTCTCTGGGGCCAACGTCCTGACTTTC. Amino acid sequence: CASSLTGQFFSGANVLTF.

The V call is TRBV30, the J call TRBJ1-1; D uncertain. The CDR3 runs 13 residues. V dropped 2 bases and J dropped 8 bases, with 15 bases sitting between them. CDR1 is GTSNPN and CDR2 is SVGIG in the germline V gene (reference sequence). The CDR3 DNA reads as TGTGCCTGGAGTAAAAAGGCGGTCGGAGAAGCTTTCTTT. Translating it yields CAWSKKAVGEAFF.

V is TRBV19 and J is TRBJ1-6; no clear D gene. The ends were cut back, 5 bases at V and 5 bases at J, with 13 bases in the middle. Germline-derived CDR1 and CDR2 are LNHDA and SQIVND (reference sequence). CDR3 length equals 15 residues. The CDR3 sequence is CASSGYTTDNSPLHF. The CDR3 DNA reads TGTGCCAGTAGTGGATACACAACAGATAATTCACCCCTCCACTTT.